The 14 T cell receptor beta chains given below trace back to one sample, sequenced in a study of metastatic and nonmetastatic thyroid tumors. TCRdb re-clonotyped the PCR reads through MiXCR. The table shows 36,000 or so clones, with around a third occurring only once. Thyroid surgery took place with no prior treatment in any patient. The sequenced material came from tumor tissue. The receptor source for this set is a female donor with papillary thyroid cancer or a benign thyroid nodule (not recorded which). Some clones in this sample may be carry-over from other donors' samples.

This clone was counted a single time. The V call is TRBV11-1, the J call TRBJ2-1, with 7 bases that match TRBD2. Germline CDR1 reads SGHAT; CDR2 reads FQDESV (reference sequence). The CDR3 sequence is 15 residues long. J lost 5 bases, V lost 3 bases, and 7 bases had no gene match. The DNA for the CDR3 is TGTGCCAGCAGCTTGACCGGGACTAAGAACAATGAGCAGTTCTTC. Translating gives CASSLTGTKNNEQFF.

This clone came up a few times. The gene calls are TRBV28 and TRBJ2-7; 7 bases line up with TRBD2. The V segment lost 2 bases and the J segment 1 base; nucleotides outside the gene matches: 2. This CDR3 comprises 14 residues. Per germline, CDR1 MDHEN and CDR2 SYDVKM. CDR3 in amino acids: CASSLRTRSYEQYF. In nucleotides, the CDR3 is TGTGCCAGCAGTTTACGGACTAGATCCTACGAGCAGTACTTC.

This clone has just a few counts. V and J are TRBV13 and TRBJ1-6; TRBD1 is a possible D gene (5 bases). The CDR3 runs 14 residues. The V gene lost 2 bases and the J gene lost 10 bases, with 12 bases spanning the gap. Germline V gene data show CDR1 as PRHDT and CDR2 as FYEKMQ (reference sequence). The CDR3 nucleotides are TGTGCCAGCAGCTTAAAGGGGTTAAGATCACCCCTCCACTTT. It encodes CASSLKGLRSPLHF. The entire variable domain, with the rest obtained from reference TRBV13 and TRBJ1-6, is as follows: AAGVIQSPRHLIKEKRETATLKCYPIPRHDTVYWYQQGPGQDPQFLISFYEKMQSDKGSIPDRFSAQQFSDYHSELNMSSLELGDSALYFCASSLKGLRSPLHFGNGTRLTVT.

This clone was detected a few times. Other nucleotide sequences from this sample produce the same CDR3. J is TRBJ2-7 and V is TRBV6-2 or TRBV6-3; TRBD2 might be the D (6 bases). The V gene's germline CDR1 is MNHEY and CDR2 SVGEGT. The length of the CDR3 is 14 residues. V gave up 0 bases and J gave up 3 bases, with 9 bases separating them. This CDR3 is CASSYSLGGYEQYF. The CDR3 DNA follows: TGTGCCAGCAGTTACTCGCTGGGAGGCTACGAGCAGTACTTC.

This clone was observed once. This chain joins TRBV20-1 and TRBJ2-7, with 8 bases fitting TRBD1. Looked up from germline, CDR1 is DFQATT and CDR2 is SNEGSKA (reference sequence). V trimming: 3 bases; J trimming: 1 base; junction bases outside the gene matches: 8. The CDR3 has 15 residues. CDR3 residues: CSASRGLGLSYEQYF. In DNA, the CDR3 is TGCAGTGCTAGCAGGGGGCTAGGTTTATCCTACGAGCAGTACTTC.

This clone was seen a handful of times. V gene TRBV6-1 combines with J gene TRBJ1-5; D perhaps matches TRBD1 (5 bases). This CDR3 region has 16 residues. Trimming stripped 3 bases from V and 0 bases from J, with 12 bases between. CDR1 and CDR2 from the germline V gene are MNHNS and SASEGT. CDR3 sequence: CASSDRADDSNQPQHF. The CDR3 DNA sequence: TGTGCCAGCAGTGACAGGGCGGACGATAGCAATCAGCCCCAGCATTTT.

Ten or more counts support this clone. The same CDR3 also results from other DNA sequences found in this sample. The chain employs TRBV19 and TRBJ1-5; tentatively, D is TRBD1 (6 bases). Germline V lookup: CDR1 LNHDA, CDR2 SQIVND (reference sequence). The CDR3 consists of 13 residues. The ends were cut back, 4 bases at V and 6 bases at J, with 10 bases in the middle. CDR3: CASSNRESQPQHF. CDR3 coding DNA: TGTGCCAGTAGTAACAGGGAGAGTCAGCCCCAGCATTTT.

The V and J genes are TRBV4-1 and TRBJ1-2, with unresolved D. V shed 0 bases and J shed 7 bases, with 9 bases lying between them. CDR3 length: 13 residues. In germline, CDR1 is MGHRA, CDR2 YSYEKL. CDR3 loop: CASSQDLEGGYTF. In DNA form, the CDR3 reads TGCGCCAGCAGCCAAGATCTCGAGGGTGGCTACACCTTC.

This CDR3 reads CASRAGSPYEQYF. The CDR3 DNA reads as TGTGCCAGCAGAGCGGGGTCTCCCTACGAGCAGTACTTC. This rearrangement joins TRBV2 to TRBJ2-7; 7 bases map to TRBD2. V was clipped by 6 bases and J by 2 bases; unmatched bases: 4. The CDR3 extends over 13 amino acids. The germline gives CDR1 SNHLY, CDR2 FYNNEI.

Comment on this clone: This sample includes further DNA sequences coding for the same CDR3. The chain is built from TRBV13 and TRBJ2-7, with 15 positions matching TRBD2. Trimming cost V 4 bases and J 1 base; bases outside gene matches: 8. In germline, CDR1 is PRHDT, CDR2 FYEKMQ (reference sequence). The CDR3 length is 18 residues. The CDR3 is CASSSRTSGGAVSYEQYF. CDR3 nucleotides: TGTGCCAGCAGCTCCCGGACTAGCGGGGGGGCCGTATCCTACGAGCAGTACTTC.

This clone has more than one count but fewer than ten. This sequence joins TRBV15 and TRBJ2-7, with D perhaps assigned TRBD1 or TRBD2 (6 bases each). Germline V gene sequence: CDR1 LNHNV, CDR2 YYDKDF (reference sequence). Trimming removed 0 bases from V and 2 bases from J, with 8 bases in between. The CDR3 is 14 residues long. In DNA, the CDR3 is TGTGCCACCAGCAGAGATCGGGGGCCCTACGAGCAGTACTTC. The encoded protein is CATSRDRGPYEQYF.

This clone was counted between two and nine times. This CDR3 is CASSLWGWDYYEQYF. The CDR3 DNA reads as TGTGCCAGCAGTTTATGGGGGTGGGACTACTACGAGCAGTACTTC. V gene TRBV27 combines with J gene TRBJ2-7; 7 bases agree with TRBD2. The germline CDR1 and CDR2 sequences are MNHEY and SMNVEV (reference sequence). V gave up 1 base and J gave up 3 bases; unmatched junction bases: 6. CDR3 size: 15 residues.

The rearrangement joins TRBV20-1 to TRBJ1-3; no definite D call. The CDR3 has 13 residues. Per the germline V gene, CDR1 is DFQATT and CDR2 is SNEGSKA (reference sequence). With 3 bases removed from V and 3 bases from J, the gap between germline ends came to 9 bases. The CDR3 DNA sequence: TGCAGTGCTAGTGCGGGTTTTGGAAACACCATATATTTT. This encodes CSASAGFGNTIYF.

This CDR3 reads CASSLTDHTGYEQYF. In DNA form, the CDR3 reads TGCGCCAGCAGCTTGACAGACCACACTGGCTACGAGCAGTACTTC. The V call is TRBV5-1, the J call TRBJ2-7; D gene ambiguous. V dropped 1 base and J dropped 3 bases, with 14 bases sitting between them. This CDR3 has 15 amino acids. Germline CDR1 is SGHRS and CDR2 is YFSETQ.